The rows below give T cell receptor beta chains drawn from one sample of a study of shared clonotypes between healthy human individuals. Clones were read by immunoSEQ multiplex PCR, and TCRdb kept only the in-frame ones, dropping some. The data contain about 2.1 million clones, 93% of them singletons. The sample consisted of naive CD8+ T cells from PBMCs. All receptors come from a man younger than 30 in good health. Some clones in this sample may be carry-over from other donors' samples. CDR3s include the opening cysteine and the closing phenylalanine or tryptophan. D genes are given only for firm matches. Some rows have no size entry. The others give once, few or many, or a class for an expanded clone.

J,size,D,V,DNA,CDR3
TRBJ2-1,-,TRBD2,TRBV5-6,TGTGCCAGCAGCTTACTAGCGGGAGGATACAATGAGCAGTTCTTC,CASSLLAGGYNEQFF
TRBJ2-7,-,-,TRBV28,TGTGCCAGCAGTTCCCCCCGTGGCTCCTACGAGCAGTACTTC,CASSSPRGSYEQYF
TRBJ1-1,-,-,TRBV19,TGTGCCAGTAGTATCAGGAGGGGATTGGCCACTGAAGCTTTCTTT,CASSIRRGLATEAFF
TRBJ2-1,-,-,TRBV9,TGTGCCAGCAGCGTAGGCCTATCCCCGGAATTCTTC,CASSVGLSPEFF
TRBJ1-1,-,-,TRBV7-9,TGTGCCAGCAGCCCCCGGGACATAGTGAACACTGAAGCTTTCTTT,CASSPRDIVNTEAFF
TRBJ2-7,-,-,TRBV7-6,TGTGCCAGCAGCCCCACAGGTAGCAGGGACGAGCAGTACTTC,CASSPTGSRDEQYF
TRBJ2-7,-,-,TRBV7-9,TGTGCCAGCAGCTTAGCGACTAGAGATTACGAGCAGTACTTC,CASSLATRDYEQYF
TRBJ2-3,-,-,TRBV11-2,TGTGCCAGCAGCCTAGGGAAGGATACGCAGTATTTT,CASSLGKDTQYF
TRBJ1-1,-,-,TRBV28,TGTGCCAGCAGCCTCTTGCGGGGGGCGAGGTCTGAAGCTTTCTTT,CASSLLRGARSEAFF
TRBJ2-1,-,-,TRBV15,TGTGCCACCAGCAGTAAGCTCTCATGGGGGTATGAGCAGTTCTTC,CATSSKLSWGYEQFF
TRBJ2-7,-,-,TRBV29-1,TGCAGCGTTGAAGAGGCGGCCAGGGGCTACGAGCAGTACTTC,CSVEEAARGYEQYF
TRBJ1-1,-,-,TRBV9,TGTGCCAGCAGCGAAGGGGGTGCGAACACTGAAGCTTTCTTT,CASSEGGANTEAFF
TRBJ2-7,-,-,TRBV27,TGTGCCAGCAGTTTATCGGGTAGCCCGACCTACGAGCAGTACTTC,CASSLSGSPTYEQYF
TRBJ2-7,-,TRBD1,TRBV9,TGTGCCAGCAGCGTAGGGGACAGAAGTTCCTACGAGCAGTACTTC,CASSVGDRSSYEQYF
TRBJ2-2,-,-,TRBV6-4,TGTGCCAGCAGTGGGCCCTCCCTAGTAGACAGGATCACCGGGGAGCTGTTTTTT,CASSGPSLVDRITGELFF
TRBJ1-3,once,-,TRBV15,TGTGCCACCAGCGGATTGGGAGGGTTGGTCGGGAACACCATATATTTT,CATSGLGGLVGNTIYF
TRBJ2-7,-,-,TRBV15,TGTGCCACCTCGACTGGGACCGGACGGCCCTCCGAGCAGTACTTC,CATSTGTGRPSEQYF
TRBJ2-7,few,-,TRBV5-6,TGTGCCAGCAGCTTGGTCGGGGTAACCTACGAGCAGTACTTC,CASSLVGVTYEQYF
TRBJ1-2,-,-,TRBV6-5,TGTGCCAGCAGTTTATTCAGGACGGGCTCCTATGGCTACACCTTC,CASSLFRTGSYGYTF
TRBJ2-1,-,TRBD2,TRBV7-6,TGTGCCAGCAGCCTACTAGCGGGAGAGGGCAATGAGCAGTTCTTC,CASSLLAGEGNEQFF
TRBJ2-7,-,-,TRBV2,TGTGCCAGCATTAGGAGGGACGCTGTCCACTACGAGCAGTACTTC,CASIRRDAVHYEQYF
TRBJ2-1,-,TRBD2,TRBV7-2,TGTGCCAGCAGCTTGGCTAGCGGGATTATAAATGAGCAGTTCTTC,CASSLASGIINEQFF
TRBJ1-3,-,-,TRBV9,TGTGCCAGCAGCGCGGGAGACAGTAGCTCTGGAAACACCATATATTTT,CASSAGDSSSGNTIYF
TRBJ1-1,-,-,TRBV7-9,TGTGCCAGCAGCTTAGACTGGGAAGCGGGGGCTGAAGCTTTCTTT,CASSLDWEAGAEAFF
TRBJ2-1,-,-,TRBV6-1,TGTGCCAGTGGTACTAACTACAATGAGCAGTTCTTC,CASGTNYNEQFF
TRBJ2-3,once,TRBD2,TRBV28,TGTGCCAGCCTGTACCGACTAGCGGGAGGGAATACGCAGTATTTT,CASLYRLAGGNTQYF
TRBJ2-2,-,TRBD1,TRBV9,TGTGCCAGCAGCTCCCAAGACAGGGGCCTGAACACCGGGGAGCTGTTTTTT,CASSSQDRGLNTGELFF
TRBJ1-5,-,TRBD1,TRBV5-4,TGTGCCAGCAGCTGGGGGACAGGGGATACCCTTAGCAATCAGCCCCAGCATTTT,CASSWGTGDTLSNQPQHF
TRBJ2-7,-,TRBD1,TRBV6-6,TGTGCCAGCCGCTCGGGACCGGACAGGGACTACGAGCAGTACTTC,CASRSGPDRDYEQYF
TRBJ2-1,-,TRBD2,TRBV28,TGTGCCAGCAGTTTCACTAGCGGGCCGCGGAAGCAGTTCTTC,CASSFTSGPRKQFF
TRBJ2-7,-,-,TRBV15,TGTGCCACCAGCTCAGGTCACTACGAGCAGTACTTC,CATSSGHYEQYF
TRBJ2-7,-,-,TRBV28,TGTGCCAGCAGGAACGCTGGGGAGGCCTACGAGCAGTACTTC,CASRNAGEAYEQYF
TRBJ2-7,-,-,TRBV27,TGTGCCAGCAGTTTAGAAGACGGTTACGAGCAGTACTTC,CASSLEDGYEQYF
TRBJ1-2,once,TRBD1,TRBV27,TGTGCCAGCAGCGTACAGGGGTCCTATGGCTACACCTTC,CASSVQGSYGYTF
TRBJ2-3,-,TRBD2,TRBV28,TGTGCCAGCAGTTTATCGGGTTTTGCGGGAGACACAGATACGCAGTATTTT,CASSLSGFAGDTDTQYF
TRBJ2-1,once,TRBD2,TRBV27,TGTGCCAGCAGTCCACCGGGACTAGCGGGGGGCCACAATGAGCAGTTCTTC,CASSPPGLAGGHNEQFF
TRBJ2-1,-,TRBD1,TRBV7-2,TGTGCCAGCAGCCGCCGGGACAGAGTTTACAATGAGCAGTTCTTC,CASSRRDRVYNEQFF
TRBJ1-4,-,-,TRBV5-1,TGCGCCAGCAGCTTTGGGTTAGGACAAGGAAATGAAAAACTGTTTTTT,CASSFGLGQGNEKLFF
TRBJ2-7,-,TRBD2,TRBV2,TGTGCCAGCAGTGGGGCGGGAGTCTACGAGCAGTACTTC,CASSGAGVYEQYF
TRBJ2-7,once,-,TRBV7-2,TGTGCCAGCAGCTTAAGCTCGGAGGTTCGGTCCTACGAGCAGTACTTC,CASSLSSEVRSYEQYF
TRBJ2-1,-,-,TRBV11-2,TGTGCCAGCAGCCACGGACCGAACCTTTACAATGAGCAGTTCTTC,CASSHGPNLYNEQFF
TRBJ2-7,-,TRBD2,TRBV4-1,TGCGCCAGCAGCCAGGGACTAGCGGGAGCTCCGGATCACGAGCAGTACTTC,CASSQGLAGAPDHEQYF
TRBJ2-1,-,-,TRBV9,TGTGCCAGCAGCTTGGGACAAGAGCAGTTCTTC,CASSLGQEQFF
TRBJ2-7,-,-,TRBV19,TGTGCCACCCGCGGTGGCAGAAATTTTTACGAGCAGTACTTC,CATRGGRNFYEQYF
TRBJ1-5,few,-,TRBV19,TGTGCCAGTAGTATTGGTGGCTATAGCAATCAGCCCCAGCATTTT,CASSIGGYSNQPQHF
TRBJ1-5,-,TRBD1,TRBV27,TGTGCCAGCAGTTTACAGGGGGCGAACGATCAGCCCCAGCATTTT,CASSLQGANDQPQHF
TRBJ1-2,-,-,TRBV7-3,TGTGCCAGCAGCTCACTACCGGGCTCTAACTATGGCTACACCTTC,CASSSLPGSNYGYTF
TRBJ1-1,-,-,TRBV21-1,TGTGCCTTCCCCCCCCGGGAGAGGAACACTGAAGCTTTCTTT,CAFPPRERNTEAFF
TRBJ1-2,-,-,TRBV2,TGTGCCAGCAGTGAAGGCCCAGACAGGTACTATGGCTACACCTTC,CASSEGPDRYYGYTF
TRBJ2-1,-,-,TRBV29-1,TGCAGCGGCGAAGGGACGTCGGGGAACAATGAGCAGTTCTTC,CSGEGTSGNNEQFF
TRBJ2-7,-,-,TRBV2,TGTGCCAGCAGTTTTGGAAACGAGCAGTACTTC,CASSFGNEQYF
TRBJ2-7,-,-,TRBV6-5,TGTGCCAGCAGTCCGAGGGCGGAAAACCCCTACGAGCAGTACTTC,CASSPRAENPYEQYF
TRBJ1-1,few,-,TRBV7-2,TGTGCCAGCAGCCCCCACGGGGGCACCACTGAAGCTTTCTTT,CASSPHGGTTEAFF